The sequence of this TCR beta chain was determined in a study of blood T cells in healthy people across ages. Study background: Roughly one uniquely barcoded beta molecule per two T cells was captured. General study results and limits: Investigators viewed diversity estimates from one million T cells as underestimates, the study reported.

For the second PCR, which ran for about 7 to 11 cycles, a sample-barcoded 5' primer and a J-beta primer mix were used. Each cDNA was tagged by a template-switch adaptor containing 12 random nucleotides. TCRdb re-called the 5' RACE reads through MiXCR, storing one row per CDR3 protein. The sample has 450,000 to 700,000 distinct CDR3 sequences, approximately 30% seen once. Trimming pared 2 bases from V and 10 bases from J, leaving 17 bases between. This CDR3 is built from 14 residues. From germline, CDR1 is LNHDA and CDR2 SQIVND (reference sequence). About this clonotype itself: The antigen is undetermined.

In each sample, at least 7 million PBMCs were isolated. This chain uses TRBV19 with TRBJ1-2; D possibly corresponds to TRBD1 (6 bases). The source is a woman between 65 and 79 years old in good health. Material for sequencing was blood. The CDR3 nucleotides read TGTGCCAGTAGTATATCATCGGGGGCCCTCTCCTACACCTTC. It encodes CASSISSGALSYTF.